This T cell receptor (beta chain) was captured in a study of shared clonotypes between healthy human individuals. Terminally differentiated effector memory CD45RA+ cells were left out of the naive CD8 fraction, which was CD45RO-negative and positively selected for CCR7. Only one count was recorded for this clone. Sequenced by immunoSEQ multiplex PCR; TCRdb stores in-frame clones only, minus some. The sample holds about 2 million clones, approximately 94% seen once. CDR1 and CDR2 (germline): SGHAT, FQNNGV. The CDR3 consists of 17 residues. Trimming shortened V by 0 bases and J by 3 bases, and 18 bases separated the two germline ends.

The receptor was isolated from a man aged 18-30 years in good health. The chain combines TRBV11-2 with TRBJ2-7; possibly TRBD2 for D (6 bases). The material sequenced was naive CD8+ T cells sorted from blood. As DNA, the CDR3 is TGTGCCAGCAGCTTAGAGTTTTGGGGGGACTCGTACTACGAGCAGTACTTC. Protein sequence: CASSLEFWGDSYYEQYF.